These T cell receptor beta chains were read from a single sample in a study of immunodeficiency. The protocol was immunoSEQ multiplex PCR, while the TCRdb copy is restricted to in-frame clones and leaves out a portion. The sample includes 3,400 or so clones, approximately 89% of them seen just once. Sequenced sample: CD8+ T cells from blood. The origin of the receptors is a human donor in good health. The CDR3 runs from the conserved cysteine through the conserved F or W.

j_call v_call cdr3_aa
TRBJ2-7 TRBV13 CASSSRDRGIHEQYF
TRBJ2-7 TRBV4-1 CASSLTPGALAYEQYF
TRBJ2-2 TRBV28 CASSLWGTGELFF
TRBJ1-2 TRBV30 CAWNYGGPHGYTF
TRBJ1-5 TRBV7-6 CASSIRQNNQPQHF
TRBJ2-1 TRBV27 CASSLKGLRNNEQFF
TRBJ2-1 TRBV6-5 CASSRTSGRAWEQFF
TRBJ2-7 TRBV4-1 CASSQDGIQDYEQYF
TRBJ1-5 TRBV27 CASSNRDQPQHF
TRBJ1-2 TRBV21-1 CASSKARTPNQAAGYTF
TRBJ1-4 TRBV4-2 CASSPEGGVNEKLFF
TRBJ2-5 TRBV9 CASTPGWGDQETQYF
TRBJ1-1 TRBV9 CARGLGGSEAFF
TRBJ2-1 TRBV28 CASSPPLAGSGDEQFF
TRBJ2-6 TRBV3-1/TRBV3-2 CASSPTDRGGANVLTF
TRBJ1-5 TRBV28 CASRGVAFSNQPQHF
TRBJ2-5 TRBV4-1 CASSQEWTSGGETQYF
TRBJ2-1 TRBV9 CASTPGTSGHNEQFF
TRBJ2-1 TRBV28 CASSLLSSGRLYEQFF
TRBJ1-2 TRBV19 CASSSGTGGYGYTF
TRBJ2-3 TRBV24-1 CATSDSSTDTQYF
TRBJ1-1 TRBV10-2 CASKWEATEAFF
TRBJ2-6 TRBV6-5 CASARGVSGANVLTF